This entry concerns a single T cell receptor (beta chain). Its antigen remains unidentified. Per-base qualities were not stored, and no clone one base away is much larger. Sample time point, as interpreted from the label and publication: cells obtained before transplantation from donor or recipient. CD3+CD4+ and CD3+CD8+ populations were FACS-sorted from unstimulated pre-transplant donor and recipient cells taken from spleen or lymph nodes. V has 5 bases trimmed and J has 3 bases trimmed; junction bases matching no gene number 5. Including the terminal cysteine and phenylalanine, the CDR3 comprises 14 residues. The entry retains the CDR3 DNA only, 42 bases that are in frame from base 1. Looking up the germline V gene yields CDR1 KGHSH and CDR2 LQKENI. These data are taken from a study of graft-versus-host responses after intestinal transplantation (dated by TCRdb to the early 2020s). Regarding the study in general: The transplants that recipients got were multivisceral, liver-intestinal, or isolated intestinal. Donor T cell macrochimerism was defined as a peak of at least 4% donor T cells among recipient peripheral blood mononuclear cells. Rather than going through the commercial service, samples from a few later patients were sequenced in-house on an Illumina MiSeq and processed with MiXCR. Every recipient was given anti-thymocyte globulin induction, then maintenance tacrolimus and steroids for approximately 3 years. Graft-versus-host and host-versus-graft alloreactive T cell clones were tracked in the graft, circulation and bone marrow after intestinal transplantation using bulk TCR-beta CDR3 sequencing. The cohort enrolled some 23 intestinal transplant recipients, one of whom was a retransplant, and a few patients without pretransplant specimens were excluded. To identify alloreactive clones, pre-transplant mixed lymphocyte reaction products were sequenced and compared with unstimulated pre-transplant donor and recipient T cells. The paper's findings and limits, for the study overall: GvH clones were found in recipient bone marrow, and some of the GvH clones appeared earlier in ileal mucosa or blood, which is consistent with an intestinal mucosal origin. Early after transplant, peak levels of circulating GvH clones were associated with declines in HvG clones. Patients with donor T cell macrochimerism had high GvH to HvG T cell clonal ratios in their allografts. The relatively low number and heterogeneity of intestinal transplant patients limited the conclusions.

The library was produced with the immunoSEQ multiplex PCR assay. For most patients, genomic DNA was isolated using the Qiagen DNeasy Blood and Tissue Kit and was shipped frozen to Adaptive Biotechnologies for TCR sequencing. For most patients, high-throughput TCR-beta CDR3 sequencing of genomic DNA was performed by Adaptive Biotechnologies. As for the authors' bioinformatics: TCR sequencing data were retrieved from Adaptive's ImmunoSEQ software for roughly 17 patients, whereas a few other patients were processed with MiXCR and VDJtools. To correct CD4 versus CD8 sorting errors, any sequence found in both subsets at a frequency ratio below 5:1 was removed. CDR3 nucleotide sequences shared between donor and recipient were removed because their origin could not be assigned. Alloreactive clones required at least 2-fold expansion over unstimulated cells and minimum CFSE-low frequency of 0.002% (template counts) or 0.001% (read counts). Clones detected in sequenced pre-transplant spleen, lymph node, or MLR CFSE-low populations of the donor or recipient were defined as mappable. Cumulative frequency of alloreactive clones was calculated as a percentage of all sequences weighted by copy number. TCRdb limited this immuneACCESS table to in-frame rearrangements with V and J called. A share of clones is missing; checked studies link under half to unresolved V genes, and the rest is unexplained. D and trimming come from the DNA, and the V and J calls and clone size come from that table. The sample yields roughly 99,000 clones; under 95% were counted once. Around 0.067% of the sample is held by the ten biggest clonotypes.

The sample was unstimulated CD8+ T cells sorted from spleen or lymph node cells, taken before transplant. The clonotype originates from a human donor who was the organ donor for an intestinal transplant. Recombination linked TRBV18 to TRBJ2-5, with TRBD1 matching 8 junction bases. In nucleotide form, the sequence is TGTGCCAGCTCAGAACAGGGGGTCGAAGAGACCCAGTACTTC. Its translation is CASSEQGVEETQYF.